This TCR beta chain was obtained from a study of identical twins. Study-wide results and caveats: Out-of-frame alpha sequences common to twins exhibited a surplus of low generation probability.

The germline V gene encodes CDR1 SGHVS and CDR2 FQNEAQ. Trimming took 2 bases from V and 4 from J, leaving 10 bases between them. CDR3 length: 14 residues. Points on this clonotype: The antigen is unknown.

One entry per CDR3 protein, called by TCRdb with MiXCR from the 5' RACE reads. The data contain a few hundred thousand distinct CDR3 sequences, 7.5% to 10% of them singletons. These data were also reused for a study on yellow fever vaccine responses in identical twins.

This chain connects TRBV7-8 to TRBJ2-3; D ambiguous. Sequenced material: PBMCs. This clonotype was sampled from a woman between 18 and 30 years old in good health. The CDR3 DNA sequence: TGTGCCAGCAGCTTAACGCCAGAGTCAGATACGCAGTATTTT. Translating it yields CASSLTPESDTQYF.